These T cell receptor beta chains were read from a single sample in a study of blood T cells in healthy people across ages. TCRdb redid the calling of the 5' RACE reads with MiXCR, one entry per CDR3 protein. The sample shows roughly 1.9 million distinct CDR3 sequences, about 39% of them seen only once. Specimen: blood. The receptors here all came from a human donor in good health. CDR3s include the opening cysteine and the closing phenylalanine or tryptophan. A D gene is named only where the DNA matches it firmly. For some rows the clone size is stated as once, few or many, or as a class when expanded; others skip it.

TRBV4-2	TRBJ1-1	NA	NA	CASSQDYGYSMNTEAFF	TGTGCCAGCAGCCAAGATTATGGATATAGTATGAACACTGAAGCTTTCTTT
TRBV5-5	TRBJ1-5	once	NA	CASSIGGSQPQHF	TGTGCCAGCAGCATCGGGGGGAGTCAGCCCCAGCATTTT
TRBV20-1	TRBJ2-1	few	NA	CSASQPGNEQFF	TGCAGTGCTAGCCAACCTGGGAATGAGCAGTTCTTC
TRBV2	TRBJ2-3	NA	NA	CASKRRRGDSTDTQYF	TGTGCCAGCAAGCGAAGACGGGGAGATAGCACAGATACGCAGTATTTT
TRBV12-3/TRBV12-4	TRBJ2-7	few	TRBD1	CASRGQGLVYEQYF	TGTGCCAGCAGAGGACAGGGACTCGTCTACGAGCAGTACTTC
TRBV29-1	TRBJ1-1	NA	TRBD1	CSPTGVNTEAFF	TGCAGTCCGACAGGGGTGAACACTGAAGCTTTCTTT
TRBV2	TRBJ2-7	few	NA	CASSESPSPDYEQYF	TGTGCCAGCAGTGAATCCCCATCGCCCGATTACGAGCAGTACTTC
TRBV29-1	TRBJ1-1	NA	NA	CSVQGWGTEAFF	TGCAGCGTTCAGGGGTGGGGCACTGAAGCTTTCTTT
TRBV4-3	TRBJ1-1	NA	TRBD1	CASSPITGAEGAFF	TGCGCCAGCAGCCCTATCACAGGGGCTGAGGGAGCTTTCTTT
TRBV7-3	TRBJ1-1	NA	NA	CASSVTAHTEAFF	TGTGCCAGCAGCGTTACTGCCCACACTGAAGCTTTCTTT
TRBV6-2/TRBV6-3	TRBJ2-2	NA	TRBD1	CASSYSGPGQGHTGELFF	TGTGCCAGCAGTTACTCGGGACCGGGACAGGGGCACACCGGGGAGCTGTTTTTT
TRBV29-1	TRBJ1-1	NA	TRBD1	CSGAGGMNTEAFF	TGCAGCGGCGCAGGGGGAATGAACACTGAAGCTTTCTTT
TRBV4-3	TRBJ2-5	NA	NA	CASSQDTAGIPPYQETQYF	TGCGCCAGCAGCCAAGATACGGCTGGTATCCCCCCGTACCAAGAGACCCAGTACTTC
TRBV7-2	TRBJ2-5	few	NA	CASSYIPGETQYF	TGTGCCAGCAGCTATATCCCGGGTGAGACCCAGTACTTC
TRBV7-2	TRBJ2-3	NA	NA	CASSPRRLGDASTDTQYF	TGTGCCAGCAGCCCCAGGCGGTTGGGGGATGCTAGCACAGATACGCAGTATTTT
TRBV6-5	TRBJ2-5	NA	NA	CASSHPGGGQETQYF	TGTGCCAGCAGTCATCCAGGGGGAGGGCAAGAGACCCAGTACTTC
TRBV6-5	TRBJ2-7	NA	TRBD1	CASSYSGQGAYEQYF	TGTGCCAGCAGTTACTCAGGACAGGGGGCTTACGAGCAGTACTTC
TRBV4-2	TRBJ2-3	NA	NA	CASSQGTGTDAQYF	TGTGCCAGCAGCCAAGGAACCGGCACAGATGCGCAGTATTTT
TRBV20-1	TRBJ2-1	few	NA	CSARGRGPYEQFF	TGCAGTGCTAGAGGGCGGGGGCCTTATGAGCAGTTCTTC
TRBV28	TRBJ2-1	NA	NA	CASSLPAVPVNEQFF	TGTGCCAGCAGTTTACCGGCCGTACCAGTAAATGAGCAGTTCTTC
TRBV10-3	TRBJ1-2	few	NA	CAISDRQIYGYTF	TGTGCCATCAGTGATAGGCAGATCTATGGCTACACCTTC
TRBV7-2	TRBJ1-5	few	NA	CASSMNRGNQPQHF	TGTGCCAGCAGCATGAACCGAGGCAATCAGCCCCAGCATTTT
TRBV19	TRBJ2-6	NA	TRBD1	CASSTRDRVRSGANVLTF	TGTGCCAGTAGTACCCGGGACAGGGTAAGATCTGGGGCCAACGTCCTGACTTTC
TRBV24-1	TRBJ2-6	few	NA	CATSGGSGLSGANVLTF	TGTGCCACCAGTGGGGGTAGCGGACTCTCTGGGGCCAACGTCCTGACTTTC
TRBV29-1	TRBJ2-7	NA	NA	CSVPGVGSYEQYF	TGCAGCGTCCCAGGGGTTGGGTCCTACGAGCAGTACTTC
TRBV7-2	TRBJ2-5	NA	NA	CASSLAANQETQYF	TGTGCCAGCAGCTTAGCCGCGAACCAGGAGACCCAGTACTTC